Following are 17 T cell receptor beta chains from one sample sequenced in a study of T cells in Graves' hyperthyroidism and ophthalmopathy. The source material, RNA transcripts, was used to amplify TCR beta CDR3 regions. A first-round RT-PCR of the TCR CDR3 used the HTBI primer set. TCRdb passed the multiplex PCR reads through MiXCR, listing each CDR3 protein once. The sample lists approximately 360,000 distinct CDR3 sequences, roughly 25% seen once, with around 79% in the top ten. The sequencing sample was made of blood. The receptors were gathered from a man in his fifties with Graves' hyperthyroidism.

As for this clonotype: A much larger clone is a single base away; this may be a read error. J is TRBJ2-5 and V is TRBV24-1; 8 bases match TRBD2. Trimming removed 5 bases from V and 3 bases from J; junction bases left unmatched: 4. The CDR3 is 14 residues long. The germline CDR1 and CDR2 sequences are KGHDR and SFDVKD. DNA for the CDR3: TGTGCCACCAGTGCGGGAGGGTCGGAAGAGACCCAGTACTTC. Translated: CATSAGGSEETQYF.

This chain connects TRBV27 to TRBJ2-3; 12 nucleotides match TRBD2. Germline CDR1 is MNHEY and CDR2 is SMNVEV (reference sequence). The CDR3 is made up of 17 amino acids. Losses at the gene ends were 4 bases for V and 2 bases for J; bases not matched to a gene: 7. The CDR3 loop is CASSSRLAGEVTDTQYF. The CDR3, as DNA: TGTGCCAGCAGTTCCAGACTAGCGGGAGAAGTCACAGATACGCAGTATTTT.

This clonotype was detected a few times. The V gene is TRBV6-2 or TRBV6-3, the J gene TRBJ2-5, with 13 bases aligning to TRBD2. Germline V gene sequence: CDR1 MNHEY, CDR2 SVGEGT. Trimming cost V 3 bases and J 0 bases; bases outside gene matches: 4. There are 17 residues in the CDR3. The DNA for the CDR3 is TGTGCCAGCAGTTATTGGGGGACTAGCGGGGACCAAGAGACCCAGTACTTC. Its translation: CASSYWGTSGDQETQYF.

This clonotype showed up many times. This chain links TRBV11-2 with TRBJ2-7, with 9 bases aligning to TRBD2. Germline V gene data show CDR1 as SGHAT and CDR2 as FQNNGV. The CDR3 consists of 16 residues. Germline trimming cut 2 bases from V and 3 bases from J; bases unmatched to any gene: 8. For the CDR3, the DNA is TGTGCCAGCAGCTTAAGTGAGCTAGCGGGACTCTACGAGCAGTACTTC. It yields the protein CASSLSELAGLYEQYF.

The genes are TRBV5-4 and TRBJ2-3, with 10 bases that match TRBD1. Germline CDR1 is SGHNT and CDR2 is YYREEE (reference sequence). Germline trimming cut 5 bases from V and 4 bases from J; bases unmatched to any gene: 7. This CDR3 spans 15 amino acids. The CDR3 bases are TGTGCCAGCAGTTCCGGGACAGGGGAAGCAGATACGCAGTATTTT. It translates to CASSSGTGEADTQYF.

This clonotype was observed a few times. The chain joins TRBV30 to TRBJ1-6, with 9 positions matching TRBD1. Germline V CDR1 and CDR2: GTSNPN, SVGIG (reference sequence). V trimming: 4 bases; J trimming: 4 bases; junction bases outside the gene matches: 5. The CDR3 is 15 amino acids. CDR3 bases: TGTGCCTGGATACGACAGGGGGGATATAATTCACCCCTCCACTTT. It encodes CAWIRQGGYNSPLHF. The full variable domain, with the rest looked up from reference TRBV30 and TRBJ1-6, is SQTIHQWPATLVQPVGSPLSLECTVEGTSNPNLYWYRQAAGRGLQLLFYSVGIGQISSEVPQNLSASRPQDRQFILSSKKLLLSDSGFYLCAWIRQGGYNSPLHFGNGTRLTVT.

The chain couples TRBV19 to TRBJ1-2; D is possibly TRBD1 (6 bases). Germline CDR1 and CDR2: LNHDA and SQIVND (reference sequence). Trimming took 3 bases from V and 6 from J, leaving 23 bases between them. This CDR3 region has 17 residues. In DNA form, the CDR3 reads TGTGCCAGTAGTATTAGGGGGGAGATCAAGGAACTGGATGGCTACACCTTC. Translated, it gives CASSIRGEIKELDGYTF.

On this clonotype: Germline is not matched at one junction end, which may reflect a read error. V is TRBV12-3 or TRBV12-4 and J is TRBJ2-2, with a tentative D call TRBD1 (6 bases). The CDR3 is 14 residues long. CDR3 bases: TGTGCCAGCAGTTTAAACAGGGCCACCGGGGAACTGTTTTTT. Amino acid sequence: CASSLNRATGELFF.

This chain links TRBV20-1 with TRBJ2-1; either TRBD1 or TRBD2 may supply D (5 bases each). The germline CDR1 and CDR2 sequences are DFQATT and SNEGSKA (reference sequence). The CDR3 loop spans 12 amino acids. Trimming shortened V by 7 bases and J by 7 bases, and 14 bases separated the two germline ends. The CDR3 DNA reads TGCAGTGGGGGTCTGGGGGTGAATGAGCAGTTCTTC. It yields the protein CSGGLGVNEQFF.

The J gene is TRBJ1-1, the V gene TRBV19; D ambiguous. CDR3 length: 14 residues. V gave up 6 bases and J gave up 0 bases, with 11 bases separating them. Germline loops: CDR1 LNHDA, CDR2 SQIVND (reference sequence). CDR3 nucleotide sequence: TGTGCCAGTAGGAAGGGATCTATGAACACTGAAGCTTTCTTT. Its protein is CASRKGSMNTEAFF.

This clonotype was detected only a few times. The V call is TRBV15, the J call TRBJ2-7; no reliable D call. Germline-derived CDR1 and CDR2 are LNHNV and YYDKDF (reference sequence). CDR3 length equals 15 residues. Trimming took 2 bases from V and 3 from J, leaving 14 bases between them. This CDR3 reads CATSRTRTNGYEQYF. The CDR3 coding sequence is TGTGCCACCAGCAGAACCCGGACGAACGGCTACGAGCAGTACTTC.

This clonotype has a count of ten or more. V gene TRBV12-3 or TRBV12-4 combines with J gene TRBJ1-1, with D possibly TRBD1 on 6 matching bases. The CDR3 covers 14 residues. V lost 7 bases to trimming and J lost 3 bases, with 15 bases between them. The CDR3: CASKSSRGYTEAFF. In DNA form, the CDR3 reads TGTGCCAGCAAATCAAGCAGGGGTTACACTGAAGCTTTCTTT.

CDR3 loop: CATRTVSGNTIYF. CDR3 in DNA: TGTGCCACCAGGACAGTCTCTGGAAACACCATATATTTT. This rearrangement joins TRBV3-1 to TRBJ1-3; D is possibly TRBD1 (6 bases). V was trimmed by 10 bases and J by 0 bases, leaving 10 bases between them. This CDR3 contains 13 residues. The V gene's germline CDR1 is LGHDT and CDR2 YNNKEL (reference sequence).

This clonotype was picked up a small number of times. This rearrangement joins TRBV5-1 to TRBJ2-5; D call uncertain. The CDR3 has 15 amino acids. V lost 4 bases, J lost 5 bases, and 18 bases lay in between. The germline gives CDR1 SGHRS, CDR2 YFSETQ. The CDR3: CASSLEATAEETQYF. CDR3 nucleotide sequence: TGCGCCAGCAGCCTCGAGGCCACGGCCGAGGAGACCCAGTACTTC.

This clonotype was found many times. The rearrangement uses TRBV11-2 and TRBJ2-7, with D unclear. Trimming removed 4 bases at V and 5 bases at J, with 12 bases between. Germline assignment: CDR1 SGHAT and CDR2 FQNNGV. CDR3 size: 13 residues. The CDR3 loop is CASSSRLWDEQYF. In nucleotides, the CDR3 is TGTGCCAGCAGCTCCCGGTTGTGGGACGAGCAGTACTTC.

This rearrangement joins TRBV28 to TRBJ1-4, with D possibly matching TRBD1 (5 bases). The CDR3 extends over 15 amino acids. V lost 5 bases, J lost 7 bases, and 17 bases lay in between. Germline V gene data show CDR1 as MDHEN and CDR2 as SYDVKM. CDR3 coding DNA: TGTGCCAGCAGTCAGCGGGACCTCCTACCTGAAAAACTGTTTTTT. Translated: CASSQRDLLPEKLFF.

This rearrangement joins TRBV27 to TRBJ1-4; D is unresolved. Germline loops: CDR1 MNHEY, CDR2 SMNVEV (reference sequence). Trimming left V 6 bases short and J 3 bases short, with 17 bases between. The CDR3 consists of 16 residues. The CDR3 DNA follows: TGTGCCAGCAGACGTGGGGATCGAGCGGCTAATGAAAAACTGTTTTTT. This gives the protein CASRRGDRAANEKLFF.